Listed here are 22 T cell receptor beta chains from one sample, sequenced in a study of T-cell memory formation after mild COVID-19. TCRdb redid the calling of the 5' RACE reads with MiXCR, one entry per CDR3 protein. This sample has approximately 430,000 distinct CDR3 sequences; around 22% occur once, and the top ten carry under 15%. Input material: PBMCs or a T cell subset sorted from them (not recorded which). All receptors come from an adult woman who had mild COVID-19 (a few samples of this study predate the infection). Cell type and time point are not known.

This clonotype has just a few counts. V usage is TRBV6-5 and J usage is TRBJ1-1, with a weak D call TRBD1 (5 bases). Looked up from germline, CDR1 is MNHEY and CDR2 is SVGAGI. V was trimmed by 8 bases and J by 0 bases, leaving 10 bases between them. The CDR3 runs to 13 residues. CDR3 amino acids: CASRDGMNTEAFF. In nucleotides, the CDR3 is TGTGCCAGCCGGGACGGCATGAACACTGAAGCTTTCTTT.

There are a few counts of this clonotype. The chain joins TRBV29-1 to TRBJ2-1; unclear D gene. The CDR3 contains 14 residues. In germline, CDR1 is SQVTM, CDR2 ANQGSEA. V shed 3 bases and J shed 5 bases, with 14 bases lying between them. CDR3 residues: CSVEGPRLNNEQFF. The CDR3, as DNA: TGCAGCGTTGAGGGCCCCAGGTTGAACAATGAGCAGTTCTTC.

The rearrangement joins TRBV5-1 to TRBJ2-1; D gene ambiguous. Germline CDR1 and CDR2: SGHRS and YFSETQ. The CDR3 spans 13 residues. Between the trimmed V and J ends, which lost 0 bases and 8 bases, there was a span of 9 bases. The CDR3: CASSLAPVDEQFF. The CDR3 DNA reads as TGCGCCAGCAGCTTGGCGCCTGTAGATGAGCAGTTCTTC.

The chain employs TRBV7-2 and TRBJ1-3; D is unclear. CDR3 length equals 16 residues. Deletions cut 1 base from V and 0 bases from J, with 10 bases between. Per germline, CDR1 SGHTA and CDR2 FQGNSA. CDR3 DNA sequence: TGTGCCAGCAGCTTAGTACAGCGGAGCTCTGGAAACACCATATATTTT. Its translation: CASSLVQRSSGNTIYF.

This clonotype was picked up a small number of times. The chain uses TRBV3-1 and TRBJ1-6, with D unresolved. The CDR3 has 13 amino acids. Germline-derived CDR1 and CDR2 are LGHDT and YNNKEL (reference sequence). The V end lost 0 bases, the J end lost 6 bases, and 3 bases lay between the germline ends. This chain's CDR3 is CASSQETNSPLHF. CDR3 coding DNA: TGTGCCAGCAGCCAAGAAACTAATTCACCCCTCCACTTT.

The rearrangement joins TRBV4-1 to TRBJ2-3, with D perhaps TRBD2 (6 bases). Germline CDR1 MGHRA, CDR2 YSYEKL. Trimming pared 1 base from V and 2 bases from J, leaving 13 bases between. The CDR3 spans 16 residues. The CDR3 nucleotides read TGCGCCAGCAGCCAAGCGTTGGGGGGAAACACAGATACGCAGTATTTT. It specifies CASSQALGGNTDTQYF.

This clonotype was counted a few times. This sequence joins TRBV19 and TRBJ2-2; D is unclear. V gave up 6 bases and J gave up 0 bases, with 5 bases separating them. The germline gives CDR1 LNHDA, CDR2 SQIVND (reference sequence). The CDR3 contains 13 residues. CDR3 loop: CASRVANTGELFF. For the CDR3, the DNA is TGTGCCAGTAGAGTTGCGAACACCGGGGAGCTGTTTTTT.

The chain couples TRBV7-8 to TRBJ1-2; no definite D call. This CDR3 comprises 12 residues. Germline CDR1 reads SGHVS; CDR2 reads FQNEAQ. Trimming removed 5 bases at V and 4 bases at J, with 8 bases between. CDR3 sequence (DNA): TGTGCCAGCAGCCTCCGGCCCTATGGCTACACCTTC. Translated, it gives CASSLRPYGYTF.

This clonotype was counted many times. The chain uses TRBV7-9 and TRBJ2-7; TRBD1 matches at 7 bases. The CDR3 is 13 amino acids. Trimming at V came to 5 bases and at J to 2 bases, leaving 3 bases not matched to a gene. The germline V gene encodes CDR1 SEHNR and CDR2 FQNEAQ (reference sequence). The CDR3 sequence is CASSRDSTYEQYF. The CDR3 nucleotides read TGTGCCAGCAGCCGGGACAGCACCTACGAGCAGTACTTC.

CDR3 nucleotides: TGTGCCAGCAGTCTGCCAGGGGGCCCTGAAGCTTTCTTT. Encoded protein: CASSLPGGPEAFF. The V gene is TRBV12-3 or TRBV12-4, the J gene TRBJ1-1, with 8 bases matching TRBD1. V was pared by 5 bases and J by 6 bases, with 5 bases of the junction left unmatched. The CDR3 sequence is 13 residues long.

The chain uses TRBV7-9 and TRBJ2-1, with 8 nucleotides matching TRBD2. The J segment lost 7 bases and the V segment lost 5 bases, leaving 13 bases of the junction unmatched. The germline V gene has CDR1 SEHNR and CDR2 FQNEAQ (reference sequence). The CDR3 covers 16 residues. Here the CDR3 reads CASSPPLAGASNEQFF. DNA for the CDR3: TGTGCCAGCAGCCCCCCTCTAGCGGGTGCTTCAAATGAGCAGTTCTTC.

This sequence joins TRBV27 and TRBJ1-3, with TRBD1 as a possible D gene (6 bases). The CDR3 spans 15 residues. Germline loops: CDR1 MNHEY, CDR2 SMNVEV (reference sequence). Trimming pared 5 bases from V and 2 bases from J, leaving 13 bases between. The CDR3 coding sequence is TGTGCCAGCAGTCAAACCACAGGGACTGGAAACACCATATATTTT. Its protein product is CASSQTTGTGNTIYF.

This clonotype was seen a handful of times. This chain uses TRBV20-1 with TRBJ2-2; D not certain. V gave up 3 bases and J gave up 2 bases, with 10 bases separating them. Germline values: CDR1 DFQATT, CDR2 SNEGSKA (reference sequence). The CDR3 runs 14 residues. The CDR3, as DNA: TGCAGTGCTAGTAGGCCGAGAAACACCGGGGAGCTGTTTTTT. Amino acids: CSASRPRNTGELFF.

In its sample, this clonotype was seen many times. The rearrangement uses TRBV5-1 and TRBJ2-7; 10 nucleotides match TRBD2. Trimming cost V 4 bases and J 7 bases; bases outside gene matches: 8. CDR3 length: 14 residues. Germline CDR1 and CDR2: SGHRS and YFSETQ. The CDR3 DNA reads as TGCGCCAGCAGCCCAGAGAAGCGGGGGGGGGAGCAGTACTTC. It yields the protein CASSPEKRGGEQYF.

This chain uses TRBV24-1 with TRBJ1-5; D unresolved. With 3 bases removed from V and 3 bases from J, the gap between germline ends came to 5 bases. The CDR3 totals 13 residues. Germline lookup yields CDR1 KGHDR and CDR2 SFDVKD. CDR3: CATSDGNNQPQHF. Written as DNA, the CDR3 is TGTGCCACCAGTGATGGGAACAATCAGCCCCAGCATTTT.

This clonotype was picked up a small number of times. The chain has TRBV5-1 and TRBJ2-3, with D hard to call. The CDR3 contains 15 residues. The V and J ends lost 0 bases and 1 base respectively, with 9 bases between them. The germline V gene has CDR1 SGHRS and CDR2 YFSETQ. In DNA form, the CDR3 reads TGCGCCAGCAGCTTGGTTTCTACAGGCACAGATACGCAGTATTTT. This gives the protein CASSLVSTGTDTQYF. Supplemented by reference TRBV5-1 and TRBJ2-3, the full variable domain reads KAGVTQTPRYLIKTRGQQVTLSCSPISGHRSVSWYQQTPGQGLQFLFEYFSETQRNKGNFPGRFSGRQFSNSRSEMNVSTLELGDSALYLCASSLVSTGTDTQYFGPGTRLTVL.

In this sample, this clonotype turned up a few times. The chain uses TRBV9 and TRBJ1-1, with D hard to call. The CDR3 consists of 13 residues. V lost 0 bases and J lost 2, with 5 bases in between. Germline CDR1 is SGDLS and CDR2 is YYNGEE. As DNA, the CDR3 is TGTGCCAGCAGCGTAGGCAGCAACACTGAAGCTTTCTTT. It codes for CASSVGSNTEAFF.

The chain links TRBV19 to TRBJ1-6, with D hard to call. Germline V lookup: CDR1 LNHDA, CDR2 SQIVND (reference sequence). Trimming took off 5 bases at V and 9 bases at J, with 17 bases between the two ends. The CDR3 runs 15 residues. The CDR3 region is CASSAGIHGRSPLHF. CDR3 sequence (DNA): TGTGCCAGTAGTGCCGGGATCCACGGGCGTTCACCCCTCCACTTT.

This chain connects TRBV6-2 or TRBV6-3 to TRBJ2-7; the match to TRBD2 covers 8 bases. CDR3 length equals 15 residues. The junction had 8 bases not matched to a gene; V was cut back by 4 bases and J by 3 bases. Per the germline V gene, CDR1 is MNHEY and CDR2 is SVGEGT. The CDR3 nucleotides read TGTGCCAGCAGTTCCACTAGCGGCCAAATCTACGAGCAGTACTTC. Its translation is CASSSTSGQIYEQYF.

The chain has TRBV6-2 or TRBV6-3 and TRBJ2-7; 8 nucleotides agree with TRBD2. V lost 6 bases to trimming and J lost 5 bases; unmatched junction nucleotides: 6. Germline-derived CDR1 and CDR2 are MNHEY and SVGEGT. CDR3 length: 13 residues. CDR3 nucleotides: TGTGCCAGCAGCCAGCGGGAGTGGAACGAGCAGTACTTC. The encoded protein is CASSQREWNEQYF.

The chain has TRBV27 and TRBJ2-1; a weak D match, TRBD2 (6 bases). V dropped 5 bases and J dropped 10 bases, with 12 bases sitting between them. Looked up from germline, CDR1 is MNHEY and CDR2 is SMNVEV (reference sequence). This CDR3 has 12 residues. The CDR3 sequence is CASSGSGLEQFF. CDR3 DNA: TGTGCCAGCAGTGGCTCGGGACTCGAGCAGTTCTTC.

The chain recombines TRBV5-6 with TRBJ1-5; D remains unclear. V was cut by 4 bases and J by 5 bases, with 10 bases left in between. Germline values: CDR1 SGHDT, CDR2 YYEEEE. The CDR3 extends over 13 amino acids. The CDR3 spells CASSTQGHQPQHF. The CDR3 coding sequence is TGTGCCAGCAGCACCCAAGGGCATCAGCCCCAGCATTTT.